The rows below give T cell receptor beta chains drawn from one sample of a study of blood T cell repertoires in COVID-19. Some clones are missing from TCRdb's copy, which holds only in-frame ones; the method was immunoSEQ multiplex PCR. The table shows about 340,000 clones, with around four fifths occurring only once. Sequencing used peripheral blood. The receptor source for this set is a man in his thirties or forties with active or convalescent COVID-19. CDR3s include the opening cysteine and the closing phenylalanine or tryptophan. D genes are given only for firm matches. Not every row has a clone size; where given, it reads once, few, many or a size class.

TRBJ1-5	-	-	TRBV11-2	CASSLGGGSQPQHF	TGTGCCAGCAGCCTAGGCGGAGGTTCCCAGCCCCAGCATTTT
TRBJ1-4	-	TRBD1	TRBV6-2/TRBV6-3	CASSRGRQEKLFF	TGTGCCAGCAGCAGGGGGCGTCAGGAAAAACTGTTTTTT
TRBJ2-7	-	-	TRBV6-2/TRBV6-3	CASSYRTNYEQYF	TGTGCCAGCAGTTATCGAACAAATTACGAGCAGTACTTC
TRBJ1-2	-	TRBD1	TRBV19	CASSPYRQGHYGYTF	TGTGCCAGTAGTCCCTACCGACAGGGGCACTATGGCTACACCTTC
TRBJ1-1	once	TRBD1	TRBV19	CASSIRAGGIAFF	TGTGCCAGTAGTATTCGCGCAGGGGGGATAGCTTTCTTT
TRBJ2-2	-	TRBD2	TRBV19	CASSTRLAGVAGELFF	TGTGCCAGTAGTACTCGACTAGCGGGAGTGGCCGGGGAGCTGTTTTTT
TRBJ2-7	-	-	TRBV6-2/TRBV6-3	CASSQQGSFYEQYF	TGTGCCAGCAGCCAGCAGGGGAGTTTCTACGAGCAGTACTTC
TRBJ1-6	-	-	TRBV30	CAWNLLNSPLHF	TGTGCCTGGAATCTCCTGAATTCACCCCTCCACTTT
TRBJ1-4	-	-	TRBV6-5	CASRTTGQKLFF	TGTGCCAGCAGGACGACAGGACAAAAACTGTTTTTT
TRBJ2-2	-	TRBD1	TRBV27	CASSLRGQGGAGELFF	TGTGCCAGCAGCCTCCGGGGACAGGGAGGTGCCGGGGAGCTGTTTTTT
TRBJ2-1	once	TRBD1	TRBV12-3/TRBV12-4	CASSDRGNEQFF	TGTGCCAGCAGTGACAGGGGCAATGAGCAGTTCTTC
TRBJ2-5	-	-	TRBV7-2	CASSPPLARGETQYF	TGTGCCAGCAGCCCACCTCTAGCGAGGGGAGAGACCCAGTACTTC
TRBJ2-7	many	-	TRBV15	CATSRALTAPEQYF	TGTGCCACCAGCAGGGCGTTGACAGCGCCCGAGCAGTACTTC
TRBJ1-1	few	-	TRBV4-3	CASSQDGRRVNTEAFF	TGCGCCAGCAGCCAAGATGGGAGGAGGGTGAACACTGAAGCTTTCTTT
TRBJ1-1	-	-	TRBV28	CASSQNREKAFF	TGTGCCAGCAGCCAGAACAGGGAGAAAGCTTTCTTT
TRBJ2-3	-	TRBD2	TRBV11-2	CASSLDIGLAGEGTDTQYF	TGTGCCAGCAGCTTAGATATCGGACTAGCGGGAGAAGGGACAGATACGCAGTATTTT
TRBJ2-2	-	TRBD1	TRBV11-3	CASSPGQGAGSSTGELFF	TGTGCCAGCAGCCCGGGACAGGGGGCCGGGTCCAGCACCGGGGAGCTGTTTTTT
TRBJ1-1	-	-	TRBV30	CAWRVNADTEAFF	TGTGCCTGGAGGGTTAATGCGGACACTGAAGCTTTCTTT
TRBJ1-2	-	-	TRBV4-3	CASSQDLPPPGVGRDYGYTF	TGCGCCAGCAGCCAAGACCTACCGCCCCCGGGTGTAGGTCGGGACTATGGCTACACCTTC
TRBJ1-4	-	-	TRBV24-1	CATLAEPTNEKLFF	TGTGCCACCTTAGCGGAGCCAACTAATGAAAAACTGTTTTTT
TRBJ1-1	-	-	TRBV6-2/TRBV6-3	CASSYNGRGNTEAFF	TGTGCCAGCAGTTACAACGGCAGGGGGAACACTGAAGCTTTCTTT
TRBJ2-5	-	-	TRBV5-1	CASSFKGKAVGQETQYF	TGCGCCAGCAGCTTTAAGGGGAAAGCAGTAGGACAAGAGACCCAGTACTTC
TRBJ2-1	-	TRBD1	TRBV15	CATSASGQARSEQFF	TGTGCCACCAGCGCCTCTGGACAGGCCCGCTCCGAGCAGTTCTTC
TRBJ2-3	-	TRBD2	TRBV6-4	CASSASGRGTDTQYF	TGTGCCAGCAGTGCATCTGGGCGGGGGACAGATACGCAGTATTTT
TRBJ1-2	-	TRBD1	TRBV5-1	CASSLGQGRRGYTF	TGCGCCAGCAGCTTGGGACAGGGAAGACGTGGCTACACCTTC
TRBJ1-2	-	TRBD1	TRBV7-2	CASLPGTGGDYTF	TGTGCCAGCCTCCCGGGGACAGGGGGGGACTACACCTTC
TRBJ1-6	-	-	TRBV19	CASSASILLRPNSPLHF	TGTGCCAGTAGTGCATCGATCCTACTTCGCCCTAATTCACCCCTCCACTTT
TRBJ2-1	-	-	TRBV3-1/TRBV3-2	CASSQDWADNEQFF	TGTGCCAGCAGCCAAGATTGGGCCGACAATGAGCAGTTCTTC
TRBJ2-1	-	TRBD1	TRBV11-2	CASSLEGGQGPIYNEQFF	TGTGCCAGCAGCTTAGAGGGGGGACAGGGGCCCATCTACAATGAGCAGTTCTTC
TRBJ1-2	-	-	TRBV27	CASSATGWVGYTF	TGTGCCAGCAGTGCTACAGGGTGGGTTGGCTACACCTTC
TRBJ1-2	-	-	TRBV30	CAWSVQTDRGYTF	TGTGCCTGGAGTGTCCAGACAGATCGTGGCTACACCTTC
TRBJ1-2	-	-	TRBV5-4	CASSFIQGDGYTF	TGTGCCAGCAGTTTCATACAGGGTGATGGCTACACCTTC
TRBJ2-7	-	-	TRBV5-1	CASSYSKDFHYEQYF	TGCGCCAGCAGCTATTCTAAGGACTTCCACTACGAGCAGTACTTC
TRBJ1-1	-	TRBD1	TRBV30	CAWSKTGLSTEAFF	TGTGCCTGGAGCAAGACAGGGTTGAGCACTGAAGCTTTCTTT
TRBJ2-7	once	-	TRBV2	CASFYEGAEQYF	TGTGCCAGCTTTTACGAAGGGGCGGAGCAGTACTTC
TRBJ2-5	-	TRBD2	TRBV5-1	CASSLRLAGAETQYF	TGCGCCAGCAGCTTGCGTCTAGCGGGGGCAGAGACCCAGTACTTC
TRBJ1-2	-	-	TRBV19	CASQPRAGARPYYGYTF	TGTGCCAGCCAACCAAGGGCAGGGGCCCGCCCCTACTATGGCTACACCTTC